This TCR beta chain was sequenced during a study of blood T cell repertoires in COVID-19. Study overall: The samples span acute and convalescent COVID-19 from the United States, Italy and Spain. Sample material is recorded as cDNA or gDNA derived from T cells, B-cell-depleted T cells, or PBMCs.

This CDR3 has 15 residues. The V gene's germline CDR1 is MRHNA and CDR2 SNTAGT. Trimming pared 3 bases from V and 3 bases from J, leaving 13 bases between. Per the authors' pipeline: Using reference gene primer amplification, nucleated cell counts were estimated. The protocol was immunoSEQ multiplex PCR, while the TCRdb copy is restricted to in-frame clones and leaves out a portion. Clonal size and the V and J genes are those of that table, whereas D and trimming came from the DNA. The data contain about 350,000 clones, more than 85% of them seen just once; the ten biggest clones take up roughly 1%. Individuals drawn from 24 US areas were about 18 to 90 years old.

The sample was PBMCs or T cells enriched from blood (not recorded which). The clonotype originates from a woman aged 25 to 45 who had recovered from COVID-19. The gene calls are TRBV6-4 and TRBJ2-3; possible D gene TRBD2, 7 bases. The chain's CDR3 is CASSDEGGPTDTQYF. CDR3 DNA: TGTGCCAGCAGTGATGAGGGGGGGCCAACAGATACGCAGTATTTT.